A selection of T cell receptor beta chains follows, all from one sample in a study of shared clonotypes between healthy human individuals. Using immunoSEQ multiplex PCR, the repertoire was profiled, and TCRdb retains in-frame clones only, with some absent. The sample records some 2,100,000 clones, 90% to 96% being singletons. Sequences were obtained from naive CD4+ T cells sorted from blood. The receptor set was obtained from a man aged 18 to 30 in good health. CDR3s include the opening cysteine and the closing phenylalanine or tryptophan. A D gene is named only where the DNA matches it firmly. A clone size is listed for some rows: how often the clone was seen (once, few, many), or a class if it is expanded.

V	J	length	size	D	DNA	CDR3
TRBV27	TRBJ2-5	15	.	.	TGTGCCAGCAGTCCCCTTCAGGGGTTTAGGGAGACCCAGTACTTC	CASSPLQGFRETQYF
TRBV10-2	TRBJ2-7	12	.	.	TGCGCCAGCACCCAAGTGGAGGGGGTGCAGTACTTC	CASTQVEGVQYF
TRBV11-2	TRBJ2-1	15	.	.	TGTGCCAGCAGCTTAGATGGGACTTCCATGGATGAGCAGTTCTTC	CASSLDGTSMDEQFF
TRBV6-5	TRBJ2-2	15	.	.	TGTGCCAGCGGAAGGGGCTTAGGGAACACCGGGGAGCTGTTTTTT	CASGRGLGNTGELFF
TRBV7-9	TRBJ1-2	14	.	.	TGTGCCAGCAGCTCAGTAGGGAGCTATAATGGCTACACCTTC	CASSSVGSYNGYTF
TRBV19	TRBJ1-6	15	few	.	TGTGCCAGTGCCTGGGGGGGCTCCTATAATTCACCCCTCCACTTT	CASAWGGSYNSPLHF
TRBV5-5	TRBJ1-6	15	.	.	TGTGCCAGCAGCTCATTGGGAGAGGGGCAGTCACCCCTCCACTTT	CASSSLGEGQSPLHF
TRBV7-9	TRBJ2-1	19	.	.	TGTGCCAGCAGCTTAGTTATGAAGTGGTCAGGGGAACCCTACAATGAGCAGTTCTTC	CASSLVMKWSGEPYNEQFF
TRBV18	TRBJ1-6	14	.	.	TGTGCCAGCTCACCAGACAGTGATAATTCACCCCTCCACTTT	CASSPDSDNSPLHF
TRBV7-2	TRBJ1-3	13	.	.	TGTGCCAGCAGCCTACGGGACGCCGTAACCATATATTTT	CASSLRDAVTIYF
TRBV2	TRBJ1-1	12	.	.	TGTGCCAGCAGCCTGGGGCTTGGAGAAGCTTTCTTT	CASSLGLGEAFF
TRBV5-1	TRBJ1-3	15	.	.	TGCGCCAGCAGCTTGGACGGAGACTCTGGAAACACCATATATTTT	CASSLDGDSGNTIYF
TRBV6-6	TRBJ2-1	13	.	TRBD2	TGTGCCAGCAGCCTAGGACTAGCCCAGAGGCTCGTCTTC	CASSLGLAQRLVF
TRBV15	TRBJ2-7	14	.	TRBD1	TGTGCCACCAGCAGAGCCCGGGACAGCTACGAGCAGTACTTC	CATSRARDSYEQYF
TRBV7-2	TRBJ1-2	14	.	.	TGTGCCAGCACCACCCCGGGCAGCCACGTTCGCTACACCTTC	CASTTPGSHVRYTF
TRBV28	TRBJ1-5	14	.	TRBD1	TGTGCCAGCATCCAGACAGGGCCGAATCAGCCCCAGCATTTT	CASIQTGPNQPQHF
TRBV7-9	TRBJ2-7	13	.	.	TGTGCCAGCAGCTTAGGGACCATCTACGAGCAGTACTTC	CASSLGTIYEQYF
TRBV11-2	TRBJ2-1	14	.	.	TGTGCCAGCAGCCCAGTAGGCCTAGCGAGTGAGCAGTTCTTC	CASSPVGLASEQFF
TRBV9	TRBJ2-5	14	.	TRBD2	TGTGCCAGCAGGCCCGGGGGGAGCCAAGGGACCCAGTACTTC	CASRPGGSQGTQYF
TRBV7-6	TRBJ1-2	12	.	.	TGTGCCAGCAGTAATAGCCCCTCTGACTACACCTTC	CASSNSPSDYTF
TRBV30	TRBJ2-1	17	once	TRBD2	TGTGCCTGGACCCCCCCCTCAACTAGCGACCGATACAATGAGCAGTTCTTC	CAWTPPSTSDRYNEQFF
TRBV7-9	TRBJ1-5	13	.	.	TGTGCCAGCATACAAGGCATTGATCAGCCCCAGCATTTT	CASIQGIDQPQHF
TRBV7-8	TRBJ2-5	13	.	TRBD1	TGTGCCAGCTCGGGACAGCCCCAAGAGACCCAGTACTTC	CASSGQPQETQYF
TRBV28	TRBJ1-5	15	.	.	TGTGCCAGCAGCATGGCGGGGTTCGGCAATCAGCCCCAGCATTTT	CASSMAGFGNQPQHF
TRBV6-6	TRBJ2-3	13	.	.	TGTGCCGTGGAGGGACGGCCAGTAGATACGCAGTATTTT	CAVEGRPVDTQYF
TRBV28	TRBJ1-6	16	.	.	TGTGCCAGCGGGGACACGCGACCCCTTTATAATTCACCCCTCCACTTT	CASGDTRPLYNSPLHF
TRBV27	TRBJ2-4	15	.	.	TGTGCCAGCAGTTTCGGGCAGGGGACCAAAAACATTCAGTACTTC	CASSFGQGTKNIQYF
TRBV4-3	TRBJ2-7	15	.	.	TGCGCCAGCAGCCAAGGGCAGGTGAGCTCCTACGAGCAGTACTTC	CASSQGQVSSYEQYF